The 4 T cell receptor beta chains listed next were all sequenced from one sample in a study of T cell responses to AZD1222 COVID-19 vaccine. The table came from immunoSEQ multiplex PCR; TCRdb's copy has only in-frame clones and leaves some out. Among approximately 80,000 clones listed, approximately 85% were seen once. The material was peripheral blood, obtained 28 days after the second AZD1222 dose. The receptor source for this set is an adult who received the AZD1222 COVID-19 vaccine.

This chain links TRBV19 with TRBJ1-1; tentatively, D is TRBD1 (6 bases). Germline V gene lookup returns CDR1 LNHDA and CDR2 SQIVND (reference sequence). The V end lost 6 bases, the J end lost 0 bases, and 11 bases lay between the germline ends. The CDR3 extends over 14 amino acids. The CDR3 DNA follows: TGTGCCAGTAGACCGGGACATTTGAACACTGAAGCTTTCTTT. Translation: CASRPGHLNTEAFF.

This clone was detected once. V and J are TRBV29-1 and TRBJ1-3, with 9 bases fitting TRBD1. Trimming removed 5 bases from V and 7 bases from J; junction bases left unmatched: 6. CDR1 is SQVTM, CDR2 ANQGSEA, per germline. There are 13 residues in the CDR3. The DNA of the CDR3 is TGCAGCGTTACCGAACAGGGGGCTAACACCATATATTTT. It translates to CSVTEQGANTIYF.

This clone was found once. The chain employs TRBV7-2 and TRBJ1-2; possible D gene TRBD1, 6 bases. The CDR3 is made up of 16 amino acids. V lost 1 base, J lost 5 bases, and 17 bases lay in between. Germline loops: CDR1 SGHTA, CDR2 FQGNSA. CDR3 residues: CASSLEDTGWLYGYTF. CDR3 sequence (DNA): TGTGCCAGCAGCTTAGAAGACACAGGGTGGCTGTATGGCTACACCTTC. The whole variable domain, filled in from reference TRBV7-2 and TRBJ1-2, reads GAGVSQSPSNKVTEKGKDVELRCDPISGHTALYWYRQSLGQGLEFLIYFQGNSAPDKSGLPSDRFSAERTGGSVSTLTIQRTQQEDSAVYLCASSLEDTGWLYGYTFGSGTRLTVV.

The CDR3 loop is CASGTGVESNQPQHF. The CDR3 coding sequence is TGTGCCAGCGGGACAGGGGTTGAGAGCAATCAGCCCCAGCATTTT. The chain recombines TRBV19 with TRBJ1-5; 10 bases match TRBD1. The CDR3 has 15 amino acids. Per the germline V gene, CDR1 is LNHDA and CDR2 is SQIVND (reference sequence). V dropped 9 bases and J dropped 1; count of bases not matched to a gene: 6.